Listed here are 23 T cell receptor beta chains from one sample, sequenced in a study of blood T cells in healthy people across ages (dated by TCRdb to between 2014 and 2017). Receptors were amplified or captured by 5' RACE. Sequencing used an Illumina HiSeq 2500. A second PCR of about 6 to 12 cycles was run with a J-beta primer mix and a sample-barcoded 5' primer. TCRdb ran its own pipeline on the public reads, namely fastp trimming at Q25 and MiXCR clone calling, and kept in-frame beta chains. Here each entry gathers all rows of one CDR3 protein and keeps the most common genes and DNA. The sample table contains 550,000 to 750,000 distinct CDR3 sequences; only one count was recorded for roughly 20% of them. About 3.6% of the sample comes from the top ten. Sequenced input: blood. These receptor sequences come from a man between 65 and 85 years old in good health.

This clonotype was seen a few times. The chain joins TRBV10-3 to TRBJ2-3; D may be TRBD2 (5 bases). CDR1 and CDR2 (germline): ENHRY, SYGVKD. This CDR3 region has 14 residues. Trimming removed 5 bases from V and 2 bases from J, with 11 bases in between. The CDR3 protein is CAISTTGNTDTQYF. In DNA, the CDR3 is TGTGCCATCAGTACGACGGGGAACACAGATACGCAGTATTTT.

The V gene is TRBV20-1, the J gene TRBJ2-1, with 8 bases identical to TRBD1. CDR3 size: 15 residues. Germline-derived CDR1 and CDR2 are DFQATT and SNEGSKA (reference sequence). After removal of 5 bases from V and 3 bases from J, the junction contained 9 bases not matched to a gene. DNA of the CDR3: TGCAGTGCTGGGCCCGGACAGGGAATCTACAATGAGCAGTTCTTC. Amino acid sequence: CSAGPGQGIYNEQFF.

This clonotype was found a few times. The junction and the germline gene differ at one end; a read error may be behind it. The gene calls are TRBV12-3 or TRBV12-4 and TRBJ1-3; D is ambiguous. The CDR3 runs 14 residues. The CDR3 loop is CASGLTGNGNTIYF. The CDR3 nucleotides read TGTGCCAGCGGTTTAACGGGGAACGGAAACACCATATATTTT.

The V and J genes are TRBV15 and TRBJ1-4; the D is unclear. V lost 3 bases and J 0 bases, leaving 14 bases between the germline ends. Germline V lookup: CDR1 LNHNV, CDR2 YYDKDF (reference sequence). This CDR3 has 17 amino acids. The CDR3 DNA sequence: TGTGCCACCAGCAGCTATGGGGTCTCAGCAACTAATGAAAAACTGTTTTTT. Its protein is CATSSYGVSATNEKLFF.

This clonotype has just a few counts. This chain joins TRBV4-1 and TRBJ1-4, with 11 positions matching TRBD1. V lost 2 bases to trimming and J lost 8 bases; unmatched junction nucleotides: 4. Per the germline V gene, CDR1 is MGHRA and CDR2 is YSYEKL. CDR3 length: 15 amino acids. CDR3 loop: CASSQTGTGGEKLFF. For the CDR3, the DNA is TGCGCCAGCAGCCAAACCGGGACAGGGGGGGAAAAACTGTTTTTT.

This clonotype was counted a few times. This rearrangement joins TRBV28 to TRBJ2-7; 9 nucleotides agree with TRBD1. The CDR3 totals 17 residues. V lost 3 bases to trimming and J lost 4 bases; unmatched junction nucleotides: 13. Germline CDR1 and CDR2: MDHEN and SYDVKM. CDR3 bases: TGTGCCAGCAGTTTCCCCCTGGGACAGGGTCGCCCGTACGAGCAGTACTTC. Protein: CASSFPLGQGRPYEQYF.

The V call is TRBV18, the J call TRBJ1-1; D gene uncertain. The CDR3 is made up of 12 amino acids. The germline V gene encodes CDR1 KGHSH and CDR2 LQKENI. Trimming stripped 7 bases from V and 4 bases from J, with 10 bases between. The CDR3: CASLSRGTEAFF. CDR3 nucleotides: TGTGCCAGCTTGAGCCGTGGCACTGAAGCTTTCTTT.

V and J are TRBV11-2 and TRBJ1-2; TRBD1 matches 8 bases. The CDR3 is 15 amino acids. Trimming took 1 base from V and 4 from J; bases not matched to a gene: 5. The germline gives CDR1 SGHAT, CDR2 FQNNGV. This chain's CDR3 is CASSLVAGGLYGYTF. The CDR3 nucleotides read TGTGCCAGCAGCTTAGTAGCAGGGGGCCTCTATGGCTACACCTTC.

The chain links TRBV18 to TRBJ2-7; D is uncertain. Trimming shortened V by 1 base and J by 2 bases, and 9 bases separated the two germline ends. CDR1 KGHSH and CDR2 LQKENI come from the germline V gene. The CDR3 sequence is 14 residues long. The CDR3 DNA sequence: TGTGCCAGCTCACCACGGCAGGCTGCCTACGAGCAGTACTTC. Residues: CASSPRQAAYEQYF.

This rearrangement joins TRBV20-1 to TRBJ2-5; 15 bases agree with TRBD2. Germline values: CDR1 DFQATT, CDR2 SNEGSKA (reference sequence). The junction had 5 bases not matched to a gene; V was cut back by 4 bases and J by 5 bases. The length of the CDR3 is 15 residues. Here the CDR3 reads CSAKRTSGRAETQYF. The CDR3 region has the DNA TGCAGTGCTAAACGGACTAGCGGGAGGGCGGAGACCCAGTACTTC.

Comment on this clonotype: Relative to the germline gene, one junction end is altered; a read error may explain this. The CDR3 protein is CSARDVGTDTQYF. The CDR3 DNA sequence: TGCAGTGCTCGGGACGTCGGCACGGATACGCAGTATTTT. This chain links TRBV20-1 with TRBJ2-3, with D perhaps matching TRBD1 or TRBD2 (5 bases each). The CDR3 length is 13 residues. Germline CDR1 DFQATT, CDR2 SNEGSKA (reference sequence).

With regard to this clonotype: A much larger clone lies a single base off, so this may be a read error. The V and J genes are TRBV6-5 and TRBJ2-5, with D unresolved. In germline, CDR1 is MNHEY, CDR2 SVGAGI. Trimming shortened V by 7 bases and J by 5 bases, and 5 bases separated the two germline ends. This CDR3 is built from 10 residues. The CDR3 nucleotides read TGTGCCAGCATCGGGGAGACCCAGTACTTC. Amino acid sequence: CASIGETQYF.

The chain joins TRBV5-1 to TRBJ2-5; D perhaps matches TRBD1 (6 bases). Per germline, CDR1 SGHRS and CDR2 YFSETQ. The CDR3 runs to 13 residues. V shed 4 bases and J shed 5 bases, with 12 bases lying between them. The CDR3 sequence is CASSAGEWETQYF. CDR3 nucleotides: TGCGCCAGCAGCGCAGGGGAGTGGGAGACCCAGTACTTC.

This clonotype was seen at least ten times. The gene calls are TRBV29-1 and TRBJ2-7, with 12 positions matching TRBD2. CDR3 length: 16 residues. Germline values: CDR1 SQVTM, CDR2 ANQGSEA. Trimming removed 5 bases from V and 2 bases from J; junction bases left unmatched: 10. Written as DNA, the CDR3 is TGCAGCGTTCGAGGTGAACTAGCGGGAGGCGCCTACGAGCAGTACTTC. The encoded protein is CSVRGELAGGAYEQYF.

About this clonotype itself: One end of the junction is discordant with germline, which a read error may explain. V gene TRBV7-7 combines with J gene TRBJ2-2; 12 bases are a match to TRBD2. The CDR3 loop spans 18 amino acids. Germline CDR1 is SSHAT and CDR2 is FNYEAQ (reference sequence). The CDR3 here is CASSLKAPGLAGHGELFF. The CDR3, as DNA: TGTGCTAGCAGCTTAAAGGCCCCGGGACTAGCGGGTCACGGGGAGCTGTTTTTT.

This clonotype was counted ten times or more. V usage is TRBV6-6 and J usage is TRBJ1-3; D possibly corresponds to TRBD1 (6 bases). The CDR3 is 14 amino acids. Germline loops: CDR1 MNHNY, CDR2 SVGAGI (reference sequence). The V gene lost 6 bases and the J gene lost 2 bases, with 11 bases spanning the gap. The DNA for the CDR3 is TGTGCCAGCAGCACCGGACAGCCTGGAAACACCATATATTTT. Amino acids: CASSTGQPGNTIYF.

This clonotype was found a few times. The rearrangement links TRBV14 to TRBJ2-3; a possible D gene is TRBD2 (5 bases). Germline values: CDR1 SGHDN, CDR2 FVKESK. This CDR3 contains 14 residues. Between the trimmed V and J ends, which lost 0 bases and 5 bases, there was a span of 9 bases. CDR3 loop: CASSQELAGDTQYF. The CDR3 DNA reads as TGTGCCAGCAGCCAAGAGCTGGCGGGAGATACGCAGTATTTT.

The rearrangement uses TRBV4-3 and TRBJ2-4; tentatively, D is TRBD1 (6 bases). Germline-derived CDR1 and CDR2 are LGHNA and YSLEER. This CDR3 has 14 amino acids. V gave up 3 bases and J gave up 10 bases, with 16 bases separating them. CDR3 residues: CASSHHRATGIQYF. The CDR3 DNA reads TGCGCCAGCAGCCACCACCGGGCCACAGGGATTCAGTACTTC.

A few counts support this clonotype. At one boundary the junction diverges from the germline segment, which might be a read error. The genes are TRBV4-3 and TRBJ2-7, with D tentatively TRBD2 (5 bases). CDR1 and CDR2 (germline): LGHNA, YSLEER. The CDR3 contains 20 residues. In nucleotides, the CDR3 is TGCGTCAGCAGCCAAGCCCTACCCCGTGAGATTGAGGGCTTTTCCTACGAGCAGTACTTC. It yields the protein CVSSQALPREIEGFSYEQYF.

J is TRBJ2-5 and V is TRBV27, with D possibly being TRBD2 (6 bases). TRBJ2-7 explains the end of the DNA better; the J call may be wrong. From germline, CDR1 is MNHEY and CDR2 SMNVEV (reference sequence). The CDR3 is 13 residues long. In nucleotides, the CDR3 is TGTGCCAGCAGCCGGACTATATTTTACGAGCAGTACTTC. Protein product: CASSRTIFYEQYF.

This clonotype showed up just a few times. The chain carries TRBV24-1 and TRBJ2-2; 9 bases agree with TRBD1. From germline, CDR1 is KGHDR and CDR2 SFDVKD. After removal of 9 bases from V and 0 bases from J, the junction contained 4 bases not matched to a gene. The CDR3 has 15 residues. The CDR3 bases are TGTGCCACCCGAGGACAGGGGACGAACACCGGGGAGCTGTTTTTT. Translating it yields CATRGQGTNTGELFF.

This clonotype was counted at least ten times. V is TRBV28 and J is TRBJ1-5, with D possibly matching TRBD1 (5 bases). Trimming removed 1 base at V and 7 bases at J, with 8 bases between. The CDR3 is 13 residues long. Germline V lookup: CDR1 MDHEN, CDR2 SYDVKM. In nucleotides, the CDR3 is TGTGCCAGCAGTTTATTCGGGGGACAGCCCCAGCATTTT. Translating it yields CASSLFGGQPQHF.

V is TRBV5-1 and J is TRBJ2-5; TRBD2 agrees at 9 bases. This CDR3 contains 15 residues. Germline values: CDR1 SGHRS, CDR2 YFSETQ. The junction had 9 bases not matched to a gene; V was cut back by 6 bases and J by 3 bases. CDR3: CASTREASGKETQYF. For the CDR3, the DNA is TGCGCCAGCACCCGTGAGGCTAGCGGGAAAGAGACCCAGTACTTC. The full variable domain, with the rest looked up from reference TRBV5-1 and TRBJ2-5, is KAGVTQTPRYLIKTRGQQVTLSCSPISGHRSVSWYQQTPGQGLQFLFEYFSETQRNKGNFPGRFSGRQFSNSRSEMNVSTLELGDSALYLCASTREASGKETQYFGPGTRLLVL.